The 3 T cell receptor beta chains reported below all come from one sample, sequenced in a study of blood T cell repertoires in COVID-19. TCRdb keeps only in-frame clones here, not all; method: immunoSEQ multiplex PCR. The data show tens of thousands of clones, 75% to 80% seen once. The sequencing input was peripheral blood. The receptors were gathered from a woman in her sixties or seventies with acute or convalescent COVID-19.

The chain's CDR3 is CASSDSGTGVLSNQPQHF. DNA of the CDR3: TGTGCCAGCAGTGATTCCGGGACAGGGGTCCTTAGCAATCAGCCCCAGCATTTT. This chain joins TRBV25-1 and TRBJ1-5, with 10 bases fitting TRBD1. This CDR3 contains 18 residues. V dropped 3 bases and J dropped 0; count of bases not matched to a gene: 8. Germline-derived CDR1 and CDR2 are MGHDK and SYGVNS.

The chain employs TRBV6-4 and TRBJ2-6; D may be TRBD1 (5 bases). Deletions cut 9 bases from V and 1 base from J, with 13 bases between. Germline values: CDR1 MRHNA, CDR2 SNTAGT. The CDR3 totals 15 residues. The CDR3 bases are TGTGCCAGTTCTGACAGTACATCTGGGGCCAACGTCCTGACTTTC. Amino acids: CASSDSTSGANVLTF.

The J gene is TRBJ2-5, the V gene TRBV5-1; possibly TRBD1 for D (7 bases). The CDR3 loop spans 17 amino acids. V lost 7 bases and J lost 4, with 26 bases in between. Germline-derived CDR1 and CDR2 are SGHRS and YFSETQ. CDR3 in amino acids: CASSDRVGGQALETQYF. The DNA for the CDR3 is TGCGCCAGCTCCGACAGGGTTGGGGGGCAAGCGTTAGAGACCCAGTACTTC.